Shown below are 10 T cell receptor beta chains from a single sample sequenced in a study of early stage breast cancer tumors. The repertoire was sequenced with immunoSEQ multiplex PCR; TCRdb's copy has only in-frame clones and lacks some. The data show more than 60,000 clones, with under 85% seen just once and 3.5% held by the top ten. Sequencing was done on a sample of blood. The receptors originated from a person aged 55 to 75 with breast cancer.

The chain links TRBV2 to TRBJ2-1; perhaps TRBD2 as D (5 bases). The CDR3 extends over 15 amino acids. Trimming removed 9 bases from V and 0 bases from J, with 15 bases in between. Germline V gene sequence: CDR1 SNHLY, CDR2 FYNNEI. CDR3 DNA sequence: TGTGCCAGAAACTCGGAGGAAACCTCCTACAATGAGCAGTTCTTC. Translating gives CARNSEETSYNEQFF.

For the CDR3, the DNA is TGCGCCAGCAGCTTGGTTGTTAGGACCGCGAACACCGGGGAGCTGTTTTTT. This sequence encodes CASSLVVRTANTGELFF. This chain uses TRBV5-1 with TRBJ2-2; D not certain. This CDR3 spans 17 amino acids. In germline, CDR1 is SGHRS, CDR2 YFSETQ. Trimming shortened V by 0 bases and J by 0 bases, and 12 bases separated the two germline ends. Together with reference TRBV5-1 and TRBJ2-2, the CDR3 gives the full variable domain: KAGVTQTPRYLIKTRGQQVTLSCSPISGHRSVSWYQQTPGQGLQFLFEYFSETQRNKGNFPGRFSGRQFSNSRSEMNVSTLELGDSALYLCASSLVVRTANTGELFFGEGSRLTVL.

The chain uses TRBV10-3 and TRBJ2-1; D is possibly TRBD2 (5 bases). This CDR3 has 12 amino acids. Germline CDR1 reads ENHRY; CDR2 reads SYGVKD. V was cut by 8 bases and J by 9 bases, with 14 bases left in between. CDR3 in DNA: TGTGCCATCCTCCGTCCTGGGAGTGAGCAGTTCTTC. Translating it yields CAILRPGSEQFF.

The chain uses TRBV9 and TRBJ2-2; 15 bases are shared with TRBD2. The CDR3 consists of 18 residues. Germline CDR1 is SGDLS and CDR2 is YYNGEE. The junction had 8 bases not matched to a gene; V was cut back by 4 bases and J by 4 bases. The CDR3 DNA sequence: TGTGCCAGCAGCTATGGGACTAGCGGGAGGAAGGCCACCGGGGAGCTGTTTTTT. Encoded protein: CASSYGTSGRKATGELFF. Together with reference TRBV9 and TRBJ2-2, the CDR3 gives the full variable domain: DSGVTQTPKHLITATGQRVTLRCSPRSGDLSVYWYQQSLDQGLQFLIQYYNGEERAKGNILERFSAQQFPDLHSELNLSSLELGDSALYFCASSYGTSGRKATGELFFGEGSRLTVL.

Note on this clone: A read error may account for a junction end that differs from germline. The rearrangement joins TRBV7-7 to TRBJ2-5; 10 bases agree with TRBD1. CDR3 length equals 14 residues. Germline V gene lookup returns CDR1 SSHAT and CDR2 FNYEAQ (reference sequence). CDR3 sequence reads: CASSPRTGGETQYF. CDR3 DNA sequence: TGTGCTAGCAGCCCCCGGACAGGGGGTGAGACCCAGTACTTC.

The chain recombines TRBV18 with TRBJ2-7; D is tentatively TRBD1 or TRBD2 (5 bases each). With 3 bases removed from V and 2 bases from J, the gap between germline ends came to 11 bases. The CDR3 totals 14 residues. CDR1 and CDR2 from the germline V gene are KGHSH and LQKENI. CDR3 loop: CASSPGRATYEQYF. CDR3 bases: TGTGCCAGCTCACCGGGACGGGCGACCTACGAGCAGTACTTC.

This clone was seen more than once but under ten times. The chain is built from TRBV6-5 and TRBJ1-2; 9 bases map to TRBD1. Germline V gene sequence: CDR1 MNHEY, CDR2 SVGAGI. The CDR3 is made up of 14 amino acids. With 5 bases clipped from V and 10 bases from J, the junction kept 11 bases outside the gene matches. The CDR3 DNA follows: TGTGCCAGCAGTGTAGACCGGGACAGGGTGTACTACACCTTC. Translated: CASSVDRDRVYYTF.

This chain joins TRBV2 and TRBJ2-2; TRBD2 matches at 7 bases. This CDR3 spans 16 amino acids. CDR1 is SNHLY, CDR2 FYNNEI, per germline. V shed 5 bases, J shed 0 bases, and the junction held 6 bases outside the gene matches. This CDR3 reads CASSLPGLPNTGELFF. The CDR3 coding sequence is TGTGCCAGCAGTCTTCCGGGACTACCGAACACCGGGGAGCTGTTTTTT.

This clone showed up just once. DNA of the CDR3: TGTGTAACCGGGAGGGCGGGCCCCTACGAGCAGTACTTC. Encoded protein: CVTGRAGPYEQYF. The chain links TRBV27 to TRBJ2-7; 8 bases match TRBD2. Germline CDR1 and CDR2: MNHEY and SMNVEV (reference sequence). The length of the CDR3 is 13 residues.

The V and J genes are TRBV18 and TRBJ1-5; D is possibly TRBD1 (5 bases). V was shortened by 6 bases and J by 6 bases, with 12 bases between the two germline ends. The CDR3 is 13 amino acids. Germline V CDR1 and CDR2: KGHSH, LQKENI. The CDR3 loop is CASSQDRGQPQHF. DNA for the CDR3: TGTGCCAGCTCCCAAGACAGAGGTCAGCCCCAGCATTTT.